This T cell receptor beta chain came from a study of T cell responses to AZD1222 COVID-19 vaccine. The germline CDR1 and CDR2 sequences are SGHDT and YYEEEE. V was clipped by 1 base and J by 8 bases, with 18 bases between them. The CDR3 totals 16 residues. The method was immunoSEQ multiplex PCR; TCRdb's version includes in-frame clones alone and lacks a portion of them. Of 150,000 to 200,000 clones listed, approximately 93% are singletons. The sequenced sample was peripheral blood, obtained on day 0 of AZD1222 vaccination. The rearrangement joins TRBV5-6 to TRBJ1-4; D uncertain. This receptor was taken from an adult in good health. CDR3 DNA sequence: TGTGCCAGCAGCTTGCTTTTTAACCCGGAAAAGGAAAAACTGTTTTTT. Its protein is CASSLLFNPEKEKLFF.